Sequencing of this TCR beta chain was carried out in a study of shared clonotypes between healthy human individuals (dated by TCRdb to 2019 to 2021). The study in broad terms: A couple of women and a few men aged 18 to 49 years were included in the cohort. For each donor, CD4 naive and CD4 memory were each run on three plates, CD8 naive on two plates, and CD8 memory on one plate. Blood TCR repertoires of several healthy adults were deeply sequenced to estimate repertoire size and the extent of clonotype sharing between individuals. Leukapheresis yielded between about 0.94 and 8.9 billion PBMCs per donor. Different laboratories and diverse techniques were used to prepare libraries and sequence TCR repertoires, to increase sequencing depth and limit assay-specific biases.

The donors were healthy, HIV-negative adults who had no recently reported acute infections or vaccinations. Only Caucasian adults living in Nashville, Tennessee, USA were represented among the donors. Magnetic negative selection was used to enrich CD4+ T cells, after which naive cells were positively selected on CD45RA and the negative fraction became the memory subset. Blood was collected by leukapheresis, and PBMCs were isolated by Ficoll-Histopaque density gradient centrifugation and then cryopreserved in liquid nitrogen vapor phase. Analytical flow cytometry was used to check the purity and quantity of each magnetically sorted T cell population. Each sorted fraction had its genomic DNA isolated and then quantified by UV absorbance on a Nanodrop 2000c. CDR1 and CDR2, per the germline V gene, are SQVTM and ANQGSEA. V and J are trimmed by 4 bases and 3 bases, and the gene matches miss 2 bases of the junction. Inclusive of the bounding cysteine and phenylalanine, the CDR3 is 13 residues long. Only the CDR3 portion is preserved as DNA: 39 bases, with reading frame beginning at the first base.

What the study reported, not specific to this receptor: Pairwise subsampling indicated that sequencing depth was expected to affect the degree of clonotype sharing among donors. Because the study included only a small number of donors, the genetic and exposure-history diversity represented was limited. When four donors were compared, the shared fraction of clonotypes was about 5% for naive CD4, 3.5% to 4% for naive CD8, 2.3% for memory CD4, and 0.4% for memory CD8. Rarefaction of sorted-subset datasets indicated incomplete sequencing despite the large sequencing depth. Naive subsets generally had larger estimated clonotype richness than memory subsets did. Sampling was restricted to blood, and TCR repertoires in tissues likely differ from the TCR repertoires found in blood. Higher generation probabilities were observed for clonotypes shared by all four sorted-subset donors than for non-shared clonotypes.

Using the deep immunoSEQ assay, TCR CDR3 regions were amplified from genomic DNA by multiplex PCR. Extracted genomic DNA from each cell subset was distributed evenly across all wells of several immunoSEQ 96-well plates, and each plate was treated as a replicate. For sorted subsets, around 200 ng genomic DNA, equal to 25,000 to 35,000 T cell genomes, was loaded into each replicate PCR. Purified libraries were quantified with a Qubit 3.0 fluorometer, sized on a Bioanalyzer 2100, and re-quantified with the KAPA Library Quantification kit. Every immunoSEQ 96-well plate was sequenced on a dedicated single-read 150-cycle Illumina NextSeq 550 flow cell. The paper's data handling went like this. Because the immunoSEQ output held only junctional sequences and lacked quality scores, the filtering could not match the filtering applied to full-length reads. To assign V/J genes and CDR3, sequences were annotated against IMGT germline references using PyIR, a Python wrapper for IgBLAST v1.9. Any read was removed if the V/J assignment was weak (E-value above 1e-6), the CDR3 was missing, or the read contained stop codons, out-of-frame junctions, or ambiguous translated residues. V3J clonotypes were defined as sequences sharing an identical inferred V gene, J gene, and CDR3 amino acid sequence. To compute the percentage overlap between repertoires, the number of shared unique clonotypes was divided by the size of the smaller repertoire. Three approaches were used to assess repertoire richness: RTK rarefaction, the Chao1 estimator, and Recon v2.1 estimates of unobserved clonotypes. Generation probabilities were computed with OLGA for all TCRbeta clonotypes obtained by the gDNA method from several donors. TCRdb stores this immuneACCESS table with in-frame sequences only. Part of the clones is absent; in the studies checked, under half of the shortfall reflects unresolved V genes, and no reason is known for the rest. Clone size and V and J calls were adopted from that table, with D and trimming inferred from the DNA. Counted in this sample were about 1 million clones; around four fifths of them appeared once. The ten largest account for 1.4% of the sample.

With respect to this clone: Its specific antigen is unknown. There are no base qualities to consult, and no much larger clone falls within one base.

The TCR originated in a man between 18 and 29 years old in good health. This sequence uses TRBV29-1 and TRBJ2-7, and TRBD1 aligns with 11 junction nucleotides. The sample consisted of memory CD4+ T cells sorted from blood. The sample's cell subset or site label is to be understood as: CD45RA-negative fraction. The DNA is as follows: TGCAGCGTTGTTGGGACAGGGGGCTACGAGCAGTACTTC. Its coded protein is CSVVGTGGYEQYF.